The text below deals with one T cell receptor beta chain. The data belong to a study of blood T cell repertoires in COVID-19. Looking at the study overall: T cells, B-cell-depleted T cells, or PBMCs provided the cDNA or gDNA that served as material.

Germline assignment: CDR1 SEHNR and CDR2 FQNEAQ (reference sequence). The length of the CDR3 is 13 residues. How the authors handled the data: For nucleated cells, counts were estimated from reference gene primer amplification. Profiling relied on immunoSEQ multiplex PCR, and the TCRdb table lists in-frame clones only, not all of them. V and J calls and clone size follow that table, whereas D and trimming were derived from the DNA. The sample yields 30,000 to 50,000 clones, approximately 94% seen once. The chain joins TRBV7-9 to TRBJ2-1, with 8 nucleotides matching TRBD1. Sample: peripheral blood. The TCR sequence derives from a human donor with active COVID-19. The donor label of this sample is uncertain. CDR3 bases: TGTGCTTCGGACAGGGAGGAACGGGTACTGCAGTTCTTC. Its translation is CASDREERVLQFF.